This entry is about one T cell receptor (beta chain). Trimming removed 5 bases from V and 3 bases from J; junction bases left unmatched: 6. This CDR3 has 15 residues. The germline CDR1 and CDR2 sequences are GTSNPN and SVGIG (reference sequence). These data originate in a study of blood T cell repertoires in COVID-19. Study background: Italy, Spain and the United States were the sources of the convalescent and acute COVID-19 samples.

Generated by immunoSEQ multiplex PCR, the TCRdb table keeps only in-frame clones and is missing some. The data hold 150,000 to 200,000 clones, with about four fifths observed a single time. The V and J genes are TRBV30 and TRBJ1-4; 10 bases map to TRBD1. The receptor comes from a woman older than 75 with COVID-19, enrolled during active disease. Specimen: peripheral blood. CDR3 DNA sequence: TGTGCCTGGGGCCCCGGGACAGGGGCTAATGAAAAACTGTTTTTT. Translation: CAWGPGTGANEKLFF.